This TCR beta chain appears in the sequencing data of a study of PD-1 blockade in classical Hodgkin lymphoma (TCRdb year 2020). Turning to the overall study: Nivolumab dosing was 3 mg/kg intravenously every 2 weeks, continuing until either disease progression or unacceptable toxicity. The study used CyTOF and TCR beta sequencing to define a peripheral blood immune signature of response to PD-1 blockade in classical Hodgkin lymphoma. The paper's findings and limits, for the study overall: By C4D1, a significant rise was seen in CD4+ TCR diversity but not in CD8+ TCR diversity (p=0.0027 vs p=0.16), and the rise was most apparent among complete responders (p=0.02). Trial patients achieving complete response had baseline diversity similar to newly diagnosed patients, whereas partial responders and progressors had significantly lower diversity. Lower diversity was seen in patients whose nivolumab began less than 1 year after ASCT, and these patients were left out of later analyses so that immune reconstitution would not confound the results. Baseline TCR diversity was reported as lower in newly diagnosed patients than in healthy donors, and lower still in relapsed/refractory patients. The study was limited to a single clinical trial cohort, and causes of repertoire differences, possibly disease activity or prior therapy, remained undefined.

The time point label for this specimen denotes: cycle 1 day 1 (C1D1), immediately before nivolumab initiation. All trial patients had relapsed after autologous stem cell transplantation, with cohorts A, B and C differing in prior brentuximab vedotin exposure. The trial cohort was composed of about 53 patients with relapsed/refractory classical Hodgkin lymphoma, for whom complete response, partial response or progressive disease was recorded as best overall response. Single-agent nivolumab was administered to trial patients in the multi-cohort phase II CheckMate 205 trial. An independent review committee assessed best overall response using the 2007 International Working Group response criteria. Trial PBMCs were obtained immediately prior to nivolumab initiation (C1D1) and on therapy at cycle 2 day 1 and cycle 4 day 1. Peripheral blood was collected in 8 mL Vacutainer Cell Preparation Tubes, from which PBMCs were isolated by centrifugation and then cryopreserved.

About this clone: There is no known antigen for this receptor. No qualities accompany the bases; no much larger clone lies one base away.

Genomic DNA was isolated using the Qiagen DNeasy kit from unsorted PBMCs as well as from negatively selected CD4+ and CD8+ fractions. TCR beta CDR3 regions were amplified by immunoSEQ multiplex PCR using primers annealing to V and J segments. A synthetic immune receptor repertoire was used to minimize amplification bias, and remaining bias was computationally removed after sequencing. Per the original workflow: Repertoire diversity was quantified as the Shannon entropy index using custom Python scripts. Unsorted, CD4+ and CD8+ repertoires were examined separately, except in combined analyses, for which CD4+ and CD8+ sequences were merged in silico. Clonal expansion was defined as at least a 2-fold frequency increase after treatment relative to C1D1, with a pseudocount of 0.5 for undetected baseline clones. Singleton clones were defined as clones with 0 or 1 copy at C1D1, and non-singleton clones were defined as clones with 2 or more copies. Clones expanded in unsorted samples were assigned a CD4+, CD8+ or unknown annotation through matching of protein sequences in sorted samples from the same patient. Wilcoxon tests on paired samples were used to test changes in diversity from C1D1 to C4D1. TCRdb re-hosts the immuneACCESS table, in-frame sequences only. Its copies lack some clones; in the studies checked, an unresolved V gene accounts for under half of them, and the cause for the rest is not known. V and J calls and clone size follow that table, whereas D and trimming were derived from the DNA. The sample profile shows 30,000 to 35,000 clones; roughly 82% of them were found once. Of the sample, around 30% is held by the ten largest clones.

The germline V gene (reference sequence) specifies SEHNR as CDR1 and FQNEAQ as CDR2. Its CDR3 holds 15 amino acids, cysteine through phenylalanine. This entry keeps only the CDR3 DNA: 45 bases, framed from base 1. V is trimmed back by 5 bases and J by 3 bases, and the junction contains 6 bases that no gene match accounts for. This TCR was sampled from a human donor with classical Hodgkin lymphoma. The V gene is TRBV7-9 and the J gene is TRBJ2-7, with 11 middle bases fitting TRBD1. Sample: peripheral blood mononuclear cells (PBMCs), taken at baseline. The CDR3 here reads CASSHRDRGVYEQYF. The DNA reads as follows: TGTGCCAGCAGCCACCGGGACAGGGGGGTCTACGAGCAGTACTTC.